The 12 T cell receptor beta chains reported below all come from one sample, sequenced in a study of CD8 T cell repertoires and HIV-1 epitope variants. These receptors have no identified antigens. This table comes from immunoSEQ multiplex PCR, and its TCRdb copy is limited to in-frame clones, with some not included. The sample lists some 5,600 clones; about 60% were seen once. The sample comprised cultured CD8+ T cells derived from PBMCs. The receptors shown here come from a male donor with HIV.

This sequence joins TRBV5-8 and TRBJ2-3, with 7 bases matching TRBD1. Trimming cost V 0 bases and J 1 base; bases outside gene matches: 2. The germline V gene has CDR1 SGHTS and CDR2 YDEGEE. The CDR3 length is 15 residues. CDR3 in amino acids: CASSLEGGRTDTQYF. The CDR3, as DNA: TGTGCCAGCAGCTTGGAAGGGGGCCGCACAGATACGCAGTATTTT.

The genes are TRBV7-2 and TRBJ1-4, with unresolved D. Trimming stripped 2 bases from V and 8 bases from J, with 15 bases between. This CDR3 contains 15 residues. Germline V gene data show CDR1 as SGHTA and CDR2 as FQGNSA. CDR3 amino acids: CASSLYGPVGEKLFF. In DNA form, the CDR3 reads TGTGCCAGCAGCTTATATGGGCCGGTCGGAGAAAAACTGTTTTTT. The full variable domain, in which reference TRBV7-2 and TRBJ1-4 provide the parts outside the CDR3, is GAGVSQSPSNKVTEKGKDVELRCDPISGHTALYWYRQSLGQGLEFLIYFQGNSAPDKSGLPSDRFSAERTGGSVSTLTIQRTQQEDSAVYLCASSLYGPVGEKLFFGSGTQLSVL.

The chain recombines TRBV28 with TRBJ1-1, with D hard to call. The CDR3 loop spans 11 amino acids. Germline values: CDR1 MDHEN, CDR2 SYDVKM. V was cut by 6 bases and J by 4 bases, with 6 bases left in between. The CDR3 here is CASRQSTEAFF. CDR3 coding DNA: TGTGCCAGCAGGCAGAGCACTGAAGCTTTCTTT. The whole variable domain, filled in from reference TRBV28 and TRBJ1-1, reads DVKVTQSSRYLVKRTGEKVFLECVQDMDHENMFWYRQDPGLGLRLIYFSYDVKMKEKGDIPEGYSVSREKKERFSLILESASTNQTSMYLCASRQSTEAFFGQGTRLTVV.

The V gene is TRBV7-9, the J gene TRBJ2-2; possible D gene TRBD1, 5 bases. CDR1 and CDR2 (germline): SEHNR, FQNEAQ (reference sequence). V lost 5 bases and J lost 3, with 16 bases in between. The CDR3 extends over 16 amino acids. The CDR3 DNA is TGTGCCAGCAGCCACATTAAGGGGCGCGACACCGGGGAGCTGTTTTTT. This encodes CASSHIKGRDTGELFF.

CDR3 nucleotides: TGTGCCAGTAGTATAAGCGGGGGGCGATACAATGAGCAGTTCTTC. Translated, it gives CASSISGGRYNEQFF. This rearrangement joins TRBV19 to TRBJ2-1; 9 nucleotides align to TRBD2. Germline-derived CDR1 and CDR2 are LNHDA and SQIVND (reference sequence). J lost 4 bases, V lost 2 bases, and 3 bases had no gene match. The CDR3 runs to 15 residues.

This chain joins TRBV10-1 and TRBJ1-5, with 9 bases lining up with TRBD1. Germline CDR1 reads WNHNN; CDR2 reads SYGVQD (reference sequence). The CDR3 covers 18 residues. V lost 8 bases, J lost 5 bases, and 19 bases stayed unmatched. The CDR3 sequence is CASAEIYRGRRSYQPQHF. CDR3 sequence (DNA): TGCGCCAGCGCCGAGATTTACAGGGGGCGACGGTCTTATCAGCCCCAGCATTTT.

The gene calls are TRBV5-4 and TRBJ1-1; 9 bases match TRBD1. The ends lost 0 bases at V and 4 bases at J; junction bases unmatched: 7. There are 16 residues in the CDR3. Germline V gene sequence: CDR1 SGHNT, CDR2 YYREEE (reference sequence). Written as DNA, the CDR3 is TGTGCCAGCAGCTTGGGTCGGGGGGACAGGGTCACTGAAGCTTTCTTT. It is translated as CASSLGRGDRVTEAFF. The entire variable domain, with the rest obtained from reference TRBV5-4 and TRBJ1-1, is as follows: ETGVTQSPTHLIKTRGQQVTLRCSSQSGHNTVSWYQQALGQGPQFIFQYYREEENGRGNFPPRFSGLQFPNYSSELNVNALELDDSALYLCASSLGRGDRVTEAFFGQGTRLTVV.

This chain uses TRBV6-5 with TRBJ1-1, with D maybe TRBD1 (5 bases). The CDR3 length is 15 residues. V lost 0 bases and J 0 bases, leaving 8 bases between the germline ends. The germline V gene has CDR1 MNHEY and CDR2 SVGAGI. CDR3 region: CASSYSRGMNTEAFF. Here the CDR3 DNA reads TGTGCCAGCAGTTACTCTCGGGGGATGAACACTGAAGCTTTCTTT.

This clone was seen only once. The gene calls are TRBV6-7 and TRBJ2-1; 9 bases are shared with TRBD1. TRBV6-7 is an ORF, with its function uncertain. With V trimmed by 5 bases and J by 8 bases, 4 bases remained unmatched. The CDR3 loop spans 13 amino acids. The CDR3 DNA is TGTGCCAGCAGTGTATGGACAGGGGATGAGCAGTTCTTC. Residues: CASSVWTGDEQFF.

CDR3 coding DNA: TGTGCCAGCAGTGACGGTCGGACCGAGCAGTACTTC. Amino acid sequence: CASSDGRTEQYF. The V and J genes are TRBV25-1 and TRBJ2-7; D gene ambiguous. Germline assignment: CDR1 MGHDK and CDR2 SYGVNS. CDR3 length: 12 residues. Trimming shortened V by 3 bases and J by 6 bases, and 9 bases separated the two germline ends.

This chain links TRBV15 with TRBJ2-1; D is possibly TRBD1 or TRBD2 (6 bases each). The V end lost 3 bases, the J end lost 10 bases, and 22 bases lay between the germline ends. This CDR3 region has 16 residues. The germline gives CDR1 LNHNV, CDR2 YYDKDF (reference sequence). The CDR3 DNA follows: TGTGCCACCAGCAGTCGCCTCGGGGGCGCATTGGTGGAGCAGTTCTTC. It specifies CATSSRLGGALVEQFF.

This clone was seen a handful of times. V gene TRBV14 combines with J gene TRBJ2-1, with D unclear. The germline V gene encodes CDR1 SGHDN and CDR2 FVKESK. With 0 bases removed from V and 2 bases from J, the gap between germline ends came to 8 bases. This CDR3 contains 15 residues. The CDR3 DNA sequence: TGTGCCAGCAGCCAAGATCGGAAGCCCTACAATGAGCAGTTCTTC. This gives the protein CASSQDRKPYNEQFF.